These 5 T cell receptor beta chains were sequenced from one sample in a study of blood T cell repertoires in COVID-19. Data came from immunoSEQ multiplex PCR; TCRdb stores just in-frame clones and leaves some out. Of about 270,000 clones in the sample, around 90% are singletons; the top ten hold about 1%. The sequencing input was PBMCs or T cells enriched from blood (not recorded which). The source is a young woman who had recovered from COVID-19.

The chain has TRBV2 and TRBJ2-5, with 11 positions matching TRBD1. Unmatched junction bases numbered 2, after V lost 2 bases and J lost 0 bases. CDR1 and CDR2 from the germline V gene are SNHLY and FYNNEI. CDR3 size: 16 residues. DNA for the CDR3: TGTGCCAGCAGTGAAAGGGACAGGGGGAACCAAGAGACCCAGTACTTC. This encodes CASSERDRGNQETQYF.

The CDR3 spells CASSVGQRADTQYF. The CDR3 region has the DNA TGTGCCAGCAGCGTAGGCCAGCGGGCAGATACGCAGTATTTT. The chain is built from TRBV9 and TRBJ2-3, with D maybe TRBD2 (6 bases). V lost 0 bases and J lost 4, with 9 bases in between. The CDR3 spans 14 residues. Germline V gene lookup returns CDR1 SGDLS and CDR2 YYNGEE.

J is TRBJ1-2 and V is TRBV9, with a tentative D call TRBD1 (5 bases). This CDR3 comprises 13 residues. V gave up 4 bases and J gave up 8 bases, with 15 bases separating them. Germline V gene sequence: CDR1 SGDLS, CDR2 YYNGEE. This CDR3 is CASSMGGSKGYTF. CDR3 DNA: TGTGCCAGCAGCATGGGGGGGTCTAAGGGCTACACCTTC.

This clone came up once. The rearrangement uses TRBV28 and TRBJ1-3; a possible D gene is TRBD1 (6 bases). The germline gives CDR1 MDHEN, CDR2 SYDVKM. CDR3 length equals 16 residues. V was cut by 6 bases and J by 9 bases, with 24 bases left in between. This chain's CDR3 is CASSLTGSTRESTIYF. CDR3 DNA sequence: TGTGCCAGCAGCTTGACAGGTTCCACGAGGGAGAGCACCATATATTTT. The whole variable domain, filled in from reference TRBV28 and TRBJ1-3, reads DVKVTQSSRYLVKRTGEKVFLECVQDMDHENMFWYRQDPGLGLRLIYFSYDVKMKEKGDIPEGYSVSREKKERFSLILESASTNQTSMYLCASSLTGSTRESTIYFGEGSWLTVV.

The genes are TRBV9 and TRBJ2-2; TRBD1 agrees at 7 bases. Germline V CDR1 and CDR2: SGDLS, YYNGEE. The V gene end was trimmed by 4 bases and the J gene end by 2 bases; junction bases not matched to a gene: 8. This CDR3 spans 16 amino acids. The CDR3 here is CASSLPGTDNTGELFF. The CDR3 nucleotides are TGTGCCAGCAGCCTCCCCGGGACAGATAACACCGGGGAGCTGTTTTTT.